This T cell receptor beta chain derives from a study of T cell responses to AZD1222 COVID-19 vaccine. As for the study in general: Second-dose groups at about 4 or about 12 weeks were pooled.

Profiling relied on immunoSEQ multiplex PCR, and the TCRdb table lists in-frame clones only, not all of them. The data contain about 140,000 clones, 89% of them singletons. The CDR3 length is 14 residues. From germline, CDR1 is MNHNY and CDR2 SVGAGI (reference sequence). The study, taken as a whole, reports: Spike regions recognized by vaccine-associated CD4 TCRs spanned the protein, led by 160-218 and 743-854. Mostly white British, mostly female donors; authors suggested clonal diversity may be underestimated. Receipt of two AZD1222 doses was followed by a rise in Spike-specific TCR breadth and depth.

Remarks on this clone: No antigen is known for it. At one end, the junction sequence differs from germline, possibly due to a read error.

The sequence was obtained from an adult in good health. This chain uses TRBV6-6 with TRBJ2-7, with 10 bases identical to TRBD1. This material consisted of peripheral blood, taken on day 0 of AZD1222 vaccination. The CDR3 bases are TGTGCCAGCAGTTCCGGAGGACAGGGGGTGTCCTCCAACTTC. This codes for CASSSGGQGVSSNF.